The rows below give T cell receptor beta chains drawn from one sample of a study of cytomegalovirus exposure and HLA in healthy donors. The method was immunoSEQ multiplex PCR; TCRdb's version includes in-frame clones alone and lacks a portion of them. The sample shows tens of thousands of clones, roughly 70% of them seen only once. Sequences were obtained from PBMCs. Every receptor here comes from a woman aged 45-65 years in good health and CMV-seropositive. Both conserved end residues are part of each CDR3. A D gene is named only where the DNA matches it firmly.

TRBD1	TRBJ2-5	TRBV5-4	CASSSNRGLGETQYF	TGTGCCAGCAGCTCGAACAGGGGGCTGGGGGAGACCCAGTACTTC
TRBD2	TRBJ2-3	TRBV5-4	CASSGRTSGGTDTQYF	TGTGCCAGCAGCGGGAGGACTAGCGGGGGGACAGATACGCAGTATTTT
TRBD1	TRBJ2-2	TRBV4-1	CASSQQGAHTGELFF	TGCGCCAGCAGTCAACAGGGGGCGCACACCGGGGAGCTGTTTTTT
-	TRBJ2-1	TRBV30	CAFLTGYNEQFF	TGTGCCTTCCTGACAGGATACAATGAGCAGTTCTTC
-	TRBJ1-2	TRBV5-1	CASSFTYLEGYTF	TGCGCCAGCAGCTTCACCTACTTAGAGGGCTACACCTTC
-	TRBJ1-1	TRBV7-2	CASSLEGGGYTEAFF	TGTGCCAGCAGCTTAGAAGGGGGGGGGTACACTGAAGCTTTCTTT
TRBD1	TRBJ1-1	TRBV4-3	CASSQGVQGVWTEAFF	TGCGCCAGCAGCCAAGGAGTACAGGGGGTTTGGACTGAAGCTTTCTTT
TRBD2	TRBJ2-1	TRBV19	CASRKLAGDPFYNEQFF	TGTGCCAGTAGAAAACTAGCGGGGGACCCCTTCTACAATGAGCAGTTCTTC
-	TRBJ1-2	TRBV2	CASRGANYGYTF	TGTGCCAGCAGGGGGGCGAACTATGGCTACACCTTC
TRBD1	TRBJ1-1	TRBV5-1	CASSGDSEAFF	TGCGCCAGCAGCGGGGACAGTGAAGCTTTCTTT
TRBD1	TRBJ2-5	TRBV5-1	CASQGTGIQETQYF	TGCGCCAGTCAGGGGACAGGCATACAAGAGACCCAGTACTTC
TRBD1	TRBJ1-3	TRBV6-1	CASSWDREGNTIYF	TGTGCCAGCAGCTGGGACAGGGAAGGAAACACCATATATTTT
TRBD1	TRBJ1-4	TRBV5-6	CASSLVGQGAIEKLFF	TGTGCCAGCAGCTTGGTCGGACAGGGGGCGATTGAAAAACTGTTTTTT
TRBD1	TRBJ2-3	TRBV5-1	CASMDRASTDTQYF	TGCGCCAGTATGGACAGGGCTAGCACAGATACGCAGTATTTT